This T cell receptor (beta chain) was retrieved from a study of shared clonotypes between healthy human individuals. The overall study: With ages of 18 to 49, the donors were a couple of women and a few men.

Comment on this clone: Antigen specificity is unknown.

Study-wide findings and caveats: Clonotype sharing among the donors was expected to vary with sequencing depth. Blood alone was sampled, and tissue repertoires likely differ.

CDR1 is MGHRA, CDR2 YSYEKL, per germline. This CDR3 is built from 15 residues. Deletions cut 0 bases from V and 2 bases from J, with 10 bases between. On sorted subsets, replicate PCRs used roughly 190 ng DNA, or some 28,000 T cell genomes. Measured with immunoSEQ multiplex PCR; TCRdb has only the in-frame clones, and not every one. The sample comprises about 2.1 million clones, 93% of which are singletons, and 1.5% to 2% rests with the top ten. As defined, naive CD8 cells were CD45RO-negative and positively selected for CCR7, with terminally differentiated effector memory CD45RA+ cells excluded. The chain has TRBV4-1 and TRBJ2-5; no clear D. This receptor was identified in a man in his late teens or twenties in good health. Some clones in this sample may be carry-over from other donors' samples. The source material was naive CD8+ T cells from PBMCs. The CDR3 nucleotides read TGCGCCAGCAGCCAAGAAGTTAACGGTCAAGAGACCCAGTACTTC. It specifies CASSQEVNGQETQYF.